These 29 T cell receptor beta chains were sequenced from one sample in a study of response to subunit inactivated influenza vaccine. MiXCR was run by TCRdb on the RT-PCR reads, yielding one entry per CDR3 protein. This sample has 150,000 or so distinct CDR3 sequences, with about 11% found just once. The specimen was non-naive T cells sorted from PBMCs, collected about 40 days after vaccination. The receptor set was obtained from a man between 50 and 59 years old who received an inactivated influenza vaccine.

This clonotype was recorded many times. This chain joins TRBV20-1 and TRBJ1-5; 7 bases map to TRBD1. This CDR3 region has 16 residues. V dropped 1 base and J dropped 0; count of bases not matched to a gene: 6. Germline V gives CDR1 DFQATT, CDR2 SNEGSKA (reference sequence). This chain's CDR3 is CSARVGRGYSNQPQHF. DNA for the CDR3: TGCAGTGCTAGAGTGGGCAGGGGGTATAGCAATCAGCCCCAGCATTTT.

This clonotype was seen many times. The chain uses TRBV3-1 and TRBJ1-6; no definite D call. The V gene's germline CDR1 is LGHDT and CDR2 YNNKEL (reference sequence). Between the trimmed V and J ends, which lost 1 base and 8 bases, there was a span of 9 bases. The CDR3 runs to 14 residues. The CDR3 spells CASSQGTGYSPLHF. DNA of the CDR3: TGTGCCAGCAGCCAAGGGACGGGCTATTCACCCCTCCACTTT.

This clonotype was observed a handful of times. The chain recombines TRBV28 with TRBJ2-3; D is perhaps TRBD2 (6 bases). The CDR3 is made up of 20 amino acids. V was pared by 3 bases and J by 0 bases, with 25 bases between. In germline, CDR1 is MDHEN, CDR2 SYDVKM. The CDR3 sequence is CASSLGTIWDSYKSTDTQYF. The CDR3 DNA follows: TGTGCCAGCAGTTTGGGTACGATCTGGGACTCCTATAAGAGCACAGATACGCAGTATTTT.

This clonotype has just a few counts. This chain uses TRBV4-3 with TRBJ2-3; D perhaps matches TRBD1 (7 bases). Germline V gives CDR1 LGHNA, CDR2 YSLEER. V lost 4 bases, J lost 2 bases, and 13 bases lay in between. The CDR3 loop spans 15 amino acids. This chain's CDR3 is CASSLEGAHTDTQYF. The CDR3 region has the DNA TGCGCCAGCAGCCTGGAGGGGGCACACACAGATACGCAGTATTTT.

The chain is built from TRBV5-1 and TRBJ2-2; 10 bases match TRBD1. The CDR3 is 17 residues long. Per germline, CDR1 SGHRS and CDR2 YFSETQ. After removal of 4 bases from V and 4 bases from J, the junction contained 10 bases not matched to a gene. In DNA, the CDR3 is TGCGCCAGCAGCGCGAGAACACGGACAGGGGGCACCGGGGAGCTGTTTTTT. It specifies CASSARTRTGGTGELFF.

This clonotype turned up a few times. The V gene is TRBV5-1, the J gene TRBJ1-2; D ambiguous. Trimming left V 4 bases short and J 1 base short, with 8 bases between. The CDR3 is made up of 13 amino acids. The germline V gene has CDR1 SGHRS and CDR2 YFSETQ. This CDR3 reads CASSPEGNYGYTF. DNA of the CDR3: TGCGCCAGCAGCCCGGAGGGTAACTATGGCTACACCTTC.

The rearrangement uses TRBV20-1 and TRBJ2-7, with 8 bases lining up with TRBD2. CDR1 is DFQATT, CDR2 SNEGSKA, per germline (reference sequence). The CDR3 loop spans 15 amino acids. V lost 5 bases and J lost 4; bases outside the gene matches: 13. The CDR3 sequence is CSASLSGSGAYEQYF. As DNA, the CDR3 is TGCAGTGCTTCTCTGAGCGGGAGCGGGGCTTACGAGCAGTACTTC.

This clonotype was observed a few times. An end of the junction differs from the germline gene, which may be a read error. This sequence joins TRBV6-1 and TRBJ2-7; 8 nucleotides match TRBD1. Germline V gives CDR1 MNHNS, CDR2 SASEGT. The CDR3 runs to 15 residues. The CDR3 is CASREGQGNVYEQYF. The CDR3 coding sequence is TGTGCCAGCAGGGAAGGACAGGGTAATGTCTACGAGCAGTACTTC.

V gene TRBV6-2 or TRBV6-3 combines with J gene TRBJ1-1; D call uncertain. CDR3 length: 13 residues. Trimming took 6 bases from V and 2 from J, leaving 10 bases between them. CDR1 is MNHEY and CDR2 is SVGEGT in the germline V gene. The CDR3 DNA reads as TGTGCCAGCAGCCCCTTCGACAACACTGAAGCTTTCTTT. It yields the protein CASSPFDNTEAFF.

Many counts were recorded for this clonotype. The rearrangement links TRBV5-1 to TRBJ2-3, with 8 bases matching TRBD2. Unmatched junction bases numbered 19, after V lost 2 bases and J lost 5 bases. CDR3 length: 19 residues. In germline, CDR1 is SGHRS, CDR2 YFSETQ. CDR3 coding DNA: TGCGCCAGCAGCTTTGCCAGGGGACGAGCGGGAGTGAAGGGAGATACGCAGTATTTT. This gives the protein CASSFARGRAGVKGDTQYF.

The chain employs TRBV4-2 and TRBJ1-2, with D possibly matching TRBD1 (5 bases). Germline assignment: CDR1 LGHNA and CDR2 YNFKEQ. The CDR3 length is 15 residues. Trimming left V 0 bases short and J 4 bases short, with 12 bases between. The CDR3 nucleotides read TGTGCCAGCAGCCAAGATGAGGGGTCTTCCTATGGCTACACCTTC. Residues: CASSQDEGSSYGYTF.

Of note for this clonotype: A much larger clonotype is one base distant, so this may be a read error. The chain couples TRBV30 to TRBJ2-1; no clear D gene. Trimming removed 1 base from V and 13 bases from J, with 17 bases in between. Germline V gives CDR1 GTSNPN, CDR2 SVGIG (reference sequence). This CDR3 is built from 13 residues. Here the CDR3 reads CAWSGIGVLNQFF. CDR3 sequence (DNA): TGTGCCTGGAGTGGTATAGGTGTTCTGAACCAGTTCTTC. The full variable domain, rest sourced from reference TRBV30 and TRBJ2-1, is SQTIHQWPATLVQPVGSPLSLECTVEGTSNPNLYWYRQAAGRGLQLLFYSVGIGQISSEVPQNLSASRPQDRQFILSSKKLLLSDSGFYLCAWSGIGVLNQFFGPGTRLTVL.

The table lists this clonotype with a few counts. V usage is TRBV20-1 and J usage is TRBJ2-1; D not certain. Trimming took 4 bases from V and 0 from J, leaving 10 bases between them. CDR3 length: 14 residues. Germline CDR1 DFQATT, CDR2 SNEGSKA (reference sequence). Here the CDR3 reads CSAKTKSSYNEQFF. CDR3 bases: TGCAGTGCTAAGACAAAGAGCTCCTACAATGAGCAGTTCTTC.

This clonotype was counted only a few times. The chain carries TRBV7-2 and TRBJ2-7; D may be TRBD1 or TRBD2 (5 bases each). The V end was cut by 6 bases, the J end by 4 bases, with 13 bases between. From germline, CDR1 is SGHTA and CDR2 FQGNSA. This CDR3 comprises 13 residues. The CDR3 DNA reads TGTGCCAGCAGGTCCGGGACGGTATACGAGCAGTACTTC. Its translation is CASRSGTVYEQYF.

This chain uses TRBV28 with TRBJ2-3, with D perhaps being TRBD1 or TRBD2 (5 bases each). V lost 3 bases and J 5 bases, leaving 9 bases between the germline ends. In germline, CDR1 is MDHEN, CDR2 SYDVKM. The CDR3 extends over 13 amino acids. CDR3 sequence (DNA): TGTGCCAGCAGTTTCGGGGCTATAGATACGCAGTATTTT. It translates to CASSFGAIDTQYF.

This clonotype was seen more than once but under ten times. CDR3: CASSLSRLAGGQTQYF. The CDR3 nucleotides are TGTGCCAGCAGCTTATCCCGACTAGCGGGGGGTCAGACCCAGTACTTC. This sequence joins TRBV7-9 and TRBJ2-5; 13 nucleotides agree with TRBD2. Germline V gene data show CDR1 as SEHNR and CDR2 as FQNEAQ (reference sequence). The CDR3 covers 16 residues. The trim removed 2 bases at V and 6 bases at J, leaving 6 bases unmatched.

This clonotype appeared a few times. The chain links TRBV27 to TRBJ2-5; D is unclear. V lost 5 bases and J lost 1, with 17 bases in between. The CDR3 runs 16 residues. Germline CDR1 MNHEY, CDR2 SMNVEV (reference sequence). CDR3 nucleotides: TGTGCCAGCAGTGCGTCCGAGACACCTCTCCAAGAGACCCAGTACTTC. Protein product: CASSASETPLQETQYF.

This clonotype appeared a few times. The J gene is TRBJ2-5, the V gene TRBV9; 10 bases align to TRBD1. Germline CDR1 is SGDLS and CDR2 is YYNGEE. The CDR3 is 20 amino acids. V lost 3 bases to trimming and J lost 4 bases; unmatched junction nucleotides: 21. The CDR3 loop is CASSALPGQGGANPGETQYF. The CDR3 bases are TGTGCCAGCAGCGCCCTCCCAGGACAGGGGGGGGCTAATCCGGGAGAGACCCAGTACTTC.

The CDR3 protein is CASSLSGQPQHF. The CDR3 DNA follows: TGTGCCAGCAGTCTCAGTGGTCAGCCCCAGCATTTT. The rearrangement joins TRBV28 to TRBJ1-5, with D unresolved. Deletions cut 5 bases from V and 6 bases from J, with 8 bases between. The CDR3 extends over 12 amino acids. Germline CDR1 and CDR2: MDHEN and SYDVKM.

The sample holds a few counts of this clonotype. CDR3 sequence: CASSLRTGTTEAFF. Written as DNA, the CDR3 is TGTGCCAGCAGCCTCAGGACAGGGACCACTGAAGCTTTCTTT. The chain employs TRBV27 and TRBJ1-1, with TRBD1 matching over 8 bases. V trimming: 6 bases; J trimming: 4 bases; junction bases outside the gene matches: 7. The CDR3 is 14 amino acids. Germline-derived CDR1 and CDR2 are MNHEY and SMNVEV (reference sequence).

The chain couples TRBV29-1 to TRBJ2-5; D might be TRBD1 (5 bases). The length of the CDR3 is 15 residues. Germline CDR1 and CDR2: SQVTM and ANQGSEA. V was pared by 0 bases and J by 5 bases, with 16 bases between. The CDR3 DNA reads TGCAGCGTTGAAGAATTTTTTGGGGCCAGGGAGACCCAGTACTTC. This translates into CSVEEFFGARETQYF.

This clonotype was observed a few times. CDR3 DNA sequence: TGTGCCTGGACAGTGGCGAACACCGGGGAGCTGTTTTTT. As protein: CAWTVANTGELFF. The genes are TRBV30 and TRBJ2-2; D is uncertain. The CDR3 is made up of 13 amino acids. Germline loops: CDR1 GTSNPN, CDR2 SVGIG (reference sequence). Trimming left V 4 bases short and J 0 bases short, with 6 bases between.

The gene calls are TRBV11-2 and TRBJ2-1, with no clear D. V lost 5 bases and J lost 9, with 11 bases in between. Germline-derived CDR1 and CDR2 are SGHAT and FQNNGV. The CDR3 totals 12 residues. The CDR3 is CASSPRWFEQFF. CDR3 sequence (DNA): TGTGCCAGCAGCCCTCGGTGGTTTGAGCAGTTCTTC.

This clonotype was picked up a small number of times. This chain links TRBV27 with TRBJ1-5; perhaps TRBD1 as D (6 bases). Trimming removed 8 bases from V and 3 bases from J, with 14 bases in between. This CDR3 region has 14 residues. Germline V lookup: CDR1 MNHEY, CDR2 SMNVEV (reference sequence). CDR3 nucleotides: TGTGCCAGCGCAGAGACAGGCGCCAATCAGCCCCAGCATTTT. Translating gives CASAETGANQPQHF.

The CDR3: CASSLTGGRSYTF. CDR3 DNA: TGTGCCAGCAGCTTGACAGGGGGCAGAAGCTACACCTTC. The chain is built from TRBV5-4 and TRBJ1-2, with 9 bases that match TRBD1. Germline V gene lookup returns CDR1 SGHNT and CDR2 YYREEE (reference sequence). CDR3 length: 13 residues. Trimming took 1 base from V and 9 from J; bases not matched to a gene: 4.

There are many counts of this clonotype. The rearrangement joins TRBV4-2 to TRBJ1-3; a possible D gene is TRBD1 (5 bases). Germline-derived CDR1 and CDR2 are LGHNA and YNFKEQ. The CDR3 loop spans 16 amino acids. Trimming removed 8 bases from V and 0 bases from J, with 17 bases in between. CDR3 coding DNA: TGTGCCAGCGCCCGGGCAGGGATCTTCTCTGGAAACACCATATATTTT. Translating gives CASARAGIFSGNTIYF.

This clonotype was counted a few times. This sequence joins TRBV9 and TRBJ2-3, with a weak D call TRBD2 (6 bases). Per germline, CDR1 SGDLS and CDR2 YYNGEE. V shed 0 bases and J shed 1 base, with 12 bases lying between them. The CDR3 contains 16 residues. The DNA of the CDR3 is TGTGCCAGCAGCGTAGGTAGCGGATGGGGCACAGATACGCAGTATTTT. Translation gives CASSVGSGWGTDTQYF.

This clonotype was observed a handful of times. The V gene is TRBV12-3 or TRBV12-4, the J gene TRBJ2-3; tentative D call: TRBD2 (6 bases). The V end was cut by 2 bases, the J end by 4 bases, with 16 bases between. The CDR3 is made up of 16 amino acids. In DNA form, the CDR3 reads TGTGCCAGCAGTTTAACTGGGGGGATGAGGGCAGATACGCAGTATTTT. It is translated as CASSLTGGMRADTQYF.

This clonotype was observed a handful of times. The V gene is TRBV20-1, the J gene TRBJ2-1; D is unresolved. The CDR3 consists of 16 residues. V dropped 2 bases and J dropped 6 bases, with 20 bases sitting between them. CDR1 DFQATT and CDR2 SNEGSKA come from the germline V gene (reference sequence). The CDR3 region is CSARPTRRIQPNEQFF. CDR3 in DNA: TGCAGTGCTAGACCAACGAGGCGGATACAACCCAATGAGCAGTTCTTC.